This TCR beta chain was recovered during a study of cytomegalovirus exposure and HLA in healthy donors. Trimming cost V 1 base and J 6 bases, with 16 bases left between them. This CDR3 has 15 amino acids. The germline V gene has CDR1 SGHTA and CDR2 FQGNSA. Primers for the PCR totalled 60 Vbeta and 13 Jbeta. The assay was immunoSEQ multiplex PCR, and TCRdb's table has in-frame clones only and misses some. The sample shows more than 110,000 clones, 80% of them seen only once. This clonotype was obtained from a man aged 30 to 45 in good health and CMV-seronegative. The chain employs TRBV7-2 and TRBJ2-7; the D gene is possibly TRBD1 (5 bases). The sequenced sample consisted of PBMCs. The DNA of the CDR3 is TGTGCCAGCAGCTTAGTTGGACAAAATCTGGGCGAGCAGTACTTC. Translation gives CASSLVGQNLGEQYF.